The T cell receptor beta chain described here comes from a study of metastatic and nonmetastatic thyroid tumors. Study information: A comparison of repertoires was made across blood and tumor or nodule tissue from malignant and benign thyroid patients.

Not a single patient had been given any form of treatment at any point before undergoing thyroid surgery. Many counts were recorded for this clone. Its specificity is not known. The CDR3 length is 16 residues. After removal of 0 bases from V and 4 bases from J, the junction contained 6 bases not matched to a gene. Germline CDR1 is ENHRY and CDR2 is SYGVKD. Findings and limits, study-wide: The reported finding was significantly higher TCR beta diversity in malignant thyroid tumors relative to benign nodules, in blood and tumor.

Authors' analysis steps: What underpinned the distant-metastasis classifier for papillary thyroid cancer was the set of CDR3 differences across clinicopathological groups. TCRdb re-clonotyped the PCR reads through MiXCR. Here the V and J calls rest on TCRdb's processing, not on the authors' analysis. Of fewer than 50,000 clones listed, about 15% are singletons. Source material: blood. The sequence came from a female donor with papillary thyroid cancer or a benign thyroid nodule (not recorded which). Some clones in this sample may be carry-over from other donors' samples. The rearrangement joins TRBV10-3 to TRBJ1-2, with 9 positions matching TRBD1. The CDR3 here is CAISESNRGRGYGYTF. The DNA for the CDR3 is TGTGCCATCAGTGAGTCGAACAGGGGGCGAGGCTATGGCTACACCTTC.